This T cell receptor beta chain is drawn from a study of blood T cell repertoires in COVID-19. Study details: The United States, Italy and Spain supplied acute and convalescent COVID-19 samples.

Authors' processing steps: Nucleated cell counts were estimated from reference gene primer amplification. The method was immunoSEQ multiplex PCR; TCRdb's version includes in-frame clones alone and lacks a portion of them. The V and J calls and clone size were taken over from that table, and D and trimming were inferred from the DNA. Found here are fewer than 110,000 clones, about 90% of them singletons; the top ten hold around 3.4%. Germline V lookup: CDR1 MDHEN, CDR2 SYDVKM. With 5 bases clipped from V and 3 bases from J, the junction kept 4 bases outside the gene matches. This CDR3 contains 14 residues.

This receptor was obtained from a woman aged 55-70 years with acute or convalescent COVID-19. This chain uses TRBV28 with TRBJ1-2; 9 nucleotides agree with TRBD1. The sample consisted of peripheral blood. The CDR3 loop reads CASSGQGIDYGYTF. The CDR3 region has the DNA TGTGCCAGCAGTGGACAGGGGATTGACTATGGCTACACCTTC.